There are many counts of the clone carrying this TCR beta chain. Its antigen is undetermined. A 5'RACE reaction primed in the constant segment made cDNA libraries of TCR alpha and TCR beta, and these carried sample barcodes and UMIs. TCRdb passed the 5' RACE reads through MiXCR, listing each CDR3 protein once. Of more than 250,000 distinct CDR3 sequences in the sample, 18% were seen once. The record originates from a study of T-cell memory formation after mild COVID-19. Background on the study: In these data, TCR clusters were largely donor specific. Study-level points and caveats: Clonal second-wave expansions that peaked on day 37 had unconfirmed SARS-CoV-2 specificity.

Between the trimmed V and J ends, which lost 5 bases and 5 bases, there was a span of 16 bases. CDR3 length: 14 amino acids. CDR1 LGHDT and CDR2 YNNKEL come from the germline V gene (reference sequence). This clonotype was obtained from a man between 18 and 35 years old who had mild COVID-19 (a few samples of this study predate the infection). Cell type and time point are not known. This sequence joins TRBV3-1 and TRBJ2-7, with a weak D call TRBD2 (6 bases). The sequenced material came from PBMCs or a T cell subset sorted from them (not recorded which). CDR3 sequence: CASSDSAGGHEQYF. Here the CDR3 DNA reads TGTGCCAGCAGCGACAGCGCCGGGGGTCACGAGCAGTACTTC.